The present T cell receptor beta chain was sequenced within a study of CXCR3-negative and CXCR3-positive naive CD8 T cells. Study-wide results and limits: Memory CD8+ cells showed much lower diversity, while both naive subsets were comparably high. When CXCR3-positive naive cells were set against CXCR3-negative naive cells, the former had more hydrophobic TRB CDR3s.

5' RACE with UMI labels generated the TRB cDNA libraries. Reprocessing the 5' RACE reads, TCRdb reports a single entry for every CDR3 protein and omits DNA. Its listing shows about 120,000 distinct CDR3 sequences. The authors gated naive CD8+ T cells as CD45RO-CCR7+CD27+CD95-. In germline, CDR1 is SGHVS, CDR2 FQNEAQ. The CDR3 sequence is 16 residues long. Note on this clonotype: Its target is unknown.

Sequenced material: naive CXCR3+ CD8+ T cells from blood. The subset was: CD45RO-CCR7+CD27+CD95- naive CD8+ T cells expressing CXCR3 (TNR3+). The V call is TRBV7-8, the J call TRBJ2-2; the TCRdb D gene call, TRBD2, has no DNA to confirm it. The source of this sequence is a human donor in good health. Some clones in this sample may be carry-over from other donors' samples. CDR3 amino acids: CASSSRIAGNTGELFF.